The 3 T cell receptor beta chains listed next were all sequenced from one sample in a study of tissue T cells after allogeneic stem cell transplantation. Time point noted: mouse harvest day 14 after allogeneic transplant. Each mouse received 10^7 T-cell-depleted marrow cells plus 10^6 splenic CD5+ T cells by tail vein. TCRdb's copy holds only in-frame clones and misses some; the assay was immunoSEQ multiplex PCR. The sample includes about 1,800 clones, 40% to 60% seen only once; the top ten take under 35%. Sequences were obtained from blood. These receptors came from a female BALB/c mouse given C57BL/6 T cells with graft-versus-host disease after an allogeneic hematopoietic cell transplant.

On this clone itself: Gene names and germline match the mouse. The read terminates 1 residue ahead of where the CDR3 ends, so the germline J gene completes it. V usage is TRBV3 and J usage is TRBJ1-4; TRBD1 is a possible D gene (5 bases). The CDR3 consists of 15 residues. Germline V gives CDR1 SNHLY, CDR2 FYNGKV (reference sequence). Trimming stripped 4 bases from V and 0 bases from J, with 9 bases between. CDR3 region: CASSSRQFSNERLFF. The DNA read from the CDR3 is TGTGCCAGCAGCTCTAGACAGTTTTCCAACGAAAGATTATTT.

In regard to this clone: All gene names here are mouse names. The read finishes 1 residue shy of the CDR3 end, and the germline J gene is used to complete it. This chain joins TRBV15 and TRBJ2-7; a weak D match, TRBD2 (6 bases). V shed 3 bases and J shed 0 bases, with 9 bases lying between them. Germline CDR1 SGHND, CDR2 FRSKSL. The CDR3 is 14 residues long. CDR3 sequence: CASSFNWVSYEQYF. Incomplete CDR3 DNA: TGTGCCAGCAGTTTTAACTGGGTCTCCTATGAACAGTAC.

This clone was detected only a few times. The gene symbols are mouse symbols. The read ends 1 residue before the CDR3 terminus; that terminus is restored from the germline J gene. V usage is TRBV3 and J usage is TRBJ2-1; tentative D call: TRBD2 (6 bases). Germline CDR1 and CDR2: SNHLY and FYNGKV (reference sequence). This CDR3 spans 14 amino acids. V was trimmed by 1 base and J by 3 bases, leaving 7 bases between them. The CDR3 here is CASSLVGGYAEQFF. The CDR3 bases that were read are TGTGCCAGCAGCTTAGTTGGGGGCTATGCTGAGCAGTTC.